One and the same sample provided the 14 T cell receptor beta chains below, sequenced in a study of radiotherapy plus CTLA-4 blockade in lung cancer. This table comes from immunoSEQ multiplex PCR, and its TCRdb copy is limited to in-frame clones, with some not included. The sample carries some 110,000 clones, more than 75% recorded once. Source: peripheral blood, taken from a patient treated with radiotherapy plus ipilimumab. These receptors were collected from a human donor with non-small cell lung cancer that progressed on radiotherapy plus ipilimumab. Some clones in this sample may be carry-over from other donors' samples.

The genes are TRBV9 and TRBJ2-1; a weak D match, TRBD2 (6 bases). The length of the CDR3 is 16 residues. The V end was cut by 0 bases, the J end by 8 bases, with 18 bases between. CDR1 is SGDLS and CDR2 is YYNGEE in the germline V gene. CDR3 nucleotides: TGTGCCAGCAGCGTAGACAAGCGGGCCCGGGAGTATGAGCAGTTCTTC. Amino acids: CASSVDKRAREYEQFF. The complete variable domain, with remaining parts taken from reference TRBV9 and TRBJ2-1, reads DSGVTQTPKHLITATGQRVTLRCSPRSGDLSVYWYQQSLDQGLQFLIQYYNGEERAKGNILERFSAQQFPDLHSELNLSSLELGDSALYFCASSVDKRAREYEQFFGPGTRLTVL.

V gene TRBV6-6 combines with J gene TRBJ2-3, with TRBD1 identical over 8 bases. This CDR3 region has 13 residues. V shed 6 bases, J shed 4 bases, and the junction held 3 bases outside the gene matches. Germline lookup yields CDR1 MNHNY and CDR2 SVGAGI (reference sequence). CDR3 nucleotide sequence: TGTGCCAGCAGCCGACAGGGGTCAGATACGCAGTATTTT. Translating gives CASSRQGSDTQYF.

The chain carries TRBV7-2 and TRBJ2-7; D unclear. Trimming removed 0 bases from V and 0 bases from J, with 6 bases in between. Germline V gene data show CDR1 as SGHTA and CDR2 as FQGNSA. The CDR3 length is 14 residues. In DNA, the CDR3 is TGTGCCAGCAGCTTAGCCCAGTTCTCCTACGAGCAGTACTTC. Its translation is CASSLAQFSYEQYF.

The chain uses TRBV5-1 and TRBJ2-7; 10 bases map to TRBD2. V lost 4 bases to trimming and J lost 2 bases; unmatched junction nucleotides: 9. CDR3 size: 16 residues. Germline V gene lookup returns CDR1 SGHRS and CDR2 YFSETQ. The CDR3, as DNA: TGCGCCAGCAGCCTGACTCGGACTAGCGGTACCTACGAGCAGTACTTC. It is translated as CASSLTRTSGTYEQYF.

The chain combines TRBV5-4 with TRBJ2-7; TRBD1 agrees at 12 bases. This CDR3 region has 16 residues. Germline CDR1 reads SGHNT; CDR2 reads YYREEE (reference sequence). V was pared by 0 bases and J by 6 bases, with 7 bases of the junction left unmatched. The CDR3 region is CASSLGGGQGAVEQYF. CDR3 DNA: TGTGCCAGCAGCTTGGGAGGGGGACAGGGGGCTGTCGAGCAGTACTTC.

This clone showed up just a few times. V usage is TRBV11-2 and J usage is TRBJ2-5, with TRBD2 identical over 10 bases. Germline CDR1 SGHAT, CDR2 FQNNGV. V shed 2 bases, J shed 5 bases, and the junction held 5 bases outside the gene matches. The CDR3 totals 15 residues. CDR3 amino acids: CASSLQRGGGETQYF. The CDR3 DNA follows: TGTGCCAGCAGCTTACAGCGGGGGGGCGGGGAGACCCAGTACTTC.

This clone was picked up one time. The rearrangement links TRBV6-1 to TRBJ1-3; possibly TRBD1 for D (5 bases). Per germline, CDR1 MNHNS and CDR2 SASEGT. The CDR3 covers 15 residues. The V end lost 5 bases, the J end lost 0 bases, and 11 bases lay between the germline ends. The chain's CDR3 is CASSRGRSSGNTIYF. The DNA of the CDR3 is TGTGCCAGCAGTAGGGGCAGATCCTCTGGAAACACCATATATTTT.

V is TRBV4-2 and J is TRBJ2-1; D may be TRBD2 (5 bases). CDR1 is LGHNA, CDR2 YNFKEQ, per germline. There are 16 residues in the CDR3. Trimming removed 0 bases at V and 6 bases at J, with 15 bases between. The DNA for the CDR3 is TGTGCCAGCAGCCAAGATCGAGGGTCAGTGTTCAATGAGCAGTTCTTC. As protein: CASSQDRGSVFNEQFF.

V is TRBV7-9 and J is TRBJ2-5; 11 nucleotides line up with TRBD2. V dropped 5 bases and J dropped 2; count of bases not matched to a gene: 7. The CDR3 consists of 16 residues. CDR1 SEHNR and CDR2 FQNEAQ come from the germline V gene (reference sequence). CDR3 residues: CASSAPGLAVQETQYF. CDR3 coding DNA: TGTGCCAGCAGCGCACCGGGACTAGCGGTACAAGAGACCCAGTACTTC. Variable domain in full (rest from reference TRBV7-9 and TRBJ2-5): DTGVSQNPRHKITKRGQNVTFRCDPISEHNRLYWYRQTLGQGPEFLTYFQNEAQLEKSRLLSDRFSAERPKGSFSTLEIQRTEQGDSAMYLCASSAPGLAVQETQYFGPGTRLLVL.

The chain uses TRBV5-1 and TRBJ2-3; D gene uncertain. CDR1 and CDR2 from the germline V gene are SGHRS and YFSETQ. The germline V and J ends were trimmed by 2 bases and 6 bases, with 13 bases remaining between them. This CDR3 contains 14 residues. CDR3 region: CASSFLTAPDTQYF. CDR3 sequence (DNA): TGCGCCAGCAGCTTCCTGACGGCGCCCGATACGCAGTATTTT.

The chain employs TRBV5-1 and TRBJ2-3; D uncertain. Trimming left V 9 bases short and J 3 bases short, with 11 bases between. CDR1 is SGHRS, CDR2 YFSETQ, per germline. The length of the CDR3 is 12 residues. For the CDR3, the DNA is TGCGCCACCAAGGAAGGGACAGATACGCAGTATTTT. Residues: CATKEGTDTQYF. The entire variable domain, with the rest obtained from reference TRBV5-1 and TRBJ2-3, is as follows: KAGVTQTPRYLIKTRGQQVTLSCSPISGHRSVSWYQQTPGQGLQFLFEYFSETQRNKGNFPGRFSGRQFSNSRSEMNVSTLELGDSALYLCATKEGTDTQYFGPGTRLTVL.

CDR3 DNA: TGTGCCAGCTCGTACTCCGGGACAGGATACGAGCAGTACTTC. It encodes CASSYSGTGYEQYF. The rearrangement joins TRBV18 to TRBJ2-7, with 8 bases matching TRBD1. CDR3 length: 14 residues. Germline loops: CDR1 KGHSH, CDR2 LQKENI. V trimming: 6 bases; J trimming: 4 bases; junction bases outside the gene matches: 8.

The chain joins TRBV5-4 to TRBJ1-1; D gene ambiguous. The V gene lost 0 bases and the J gene lost 1 base, with 7 bases spanning the gap. From germline, CDR1 is SGHNT and CDR2 YYREEE (reference sequence). The CDR3 is 14 amino acids. The CDR3 protein is CASSLEGRNTEAFF. The CDR3 DNA sequence: TGTGCCAGCAGCTTGGAGGGCCGGAACACTGAAGCTTTCTTT.

The chain uses TRBV2 and TRBJ2-2; D not certain. Germline V gene data show CDR1 as SNHLY and CDR2 as FYNNEI. The CDR3 has 16 amino acids. V lost 1 base and J lost 8, with 17 bases in between. The CDR3 DNA is TGTGCCAGCAGTGAAGTCGCGAGGAAGGAAGCTGGGGAGCTGTTTTTT. It encodes CASSEVARKEAGELFF.